Shown below are 32 T cell receptor beta chains from a single sample sequenced in a study of T cell responses to AZD1222 COVID-19 vaccine (dated by TCRdb to the early 2020s). Taken with the paper, the label for time point translates to: about 28 days (+/-7) after the second vaccine dose. Library preparation employed the immunoSEQ multiplex PCR assay. Not all clones reach the TCRdb copy of this immuneACCESS table, which keeps in-frame sequences only. Checked studies attribute under half of the gap to unresolved V genes and leave the rest unexplained. The sample table lists approximately 99,000 clones, 91% of them with a count of one. The ten top clones hold 6.5% to 10% of the sample. The sequences come from peripheral blood, collected 28 days after the second AZD1222 dose. These receptors all stem from an adult who received the AZD1222 COVID-19 vaccine.

DNA of the CDR3: TGCGCCAGCAGCTTGGGACTAGCGGACATTCAGTACTTC. This encodes CASSLGLADIQYF. V gene TRBV5-1 combines with J gene TRBJ2-4, with 9 bases lining up with TRBD2. V gave up 0 bases and J gave up 8 bases; unmatched junction bases: 0. This CDR3 region has 13 residues. Per germline, CDR1 SGHRS and CDR2 YFSETQ.

The CDR3 DNA follows: TGTGCCTGGAGCGCTAGCAATCAGCCCCAGCATTTT. It codes for CAWSASNQPQHF. The gene calls are TRBV30 and TRBJ1-5, with D unclear. The CDR3 consists of 12 residues. With 3 bases removed from V and 0 bases from J, the gap between germline ends came to 3 bases. Germline CDR1 GTSNPN, CDR2 SVGIG (reference sequence). The full variable domain, its missing parts supplied by reference TRBV30 and TRBJ1-5, is SQTIHQWPATLVQPVGSPLSLECTVEGTSNPNLYWYRQAAGRGLQLLFYSVGIGQISSEVPQNLSASRPQDRQFILSSKKLLLSDSGFYLCAWSASNQPQHFGDGTRLSIL.

CDR3 sequence: CATPTRRGWSEKLFF. CDR3 bases: TGTGCCACTCCCACCCGGAGAGGGTGGAGTGAAAAACTGTTTTTT. The V call is TRBV24-1, the J call TRBJ1-4; D is unresolved. CDR1 and CDR2 (germline): KGHDR, SFDVKD. This CDR3 region has 15 residues. V was pared by 10 bases and J by 7 bases, with 21 bases between.

For this clone: The junction does not match germline at one end; this may be a read error. J is TRBJ2-2 and V is TRBV14; D call uncertain. The V gene's germline CDR1 is SGHDN and CDR2 FVKESK. This CDR3 region has 13 residues. The CDR3 protein is CASSPLNPGELFF. The CDR3 coding sequence is TGTGCCAGCAGCCCCTTGAACCCCGGGGAGCTGTTTTTT.

This chain joins TRBV1 and TRBJ2-2; the table gives TRBD2 as D, unverified against the DNA. TRBV1 is a listed pseudogene. CDR3 length: 16 residues. The CDR3 nucleotides are TGCACCAGCAGCCAACGGCCACTACTGTGGACCGGGGAGCTGTTTTTT. Encoded protein: CTSSQRPLLWTGELFF.

This sequence joins TRBV30 and TRBJ2-1, with 9 bases aligning to TRBD2. The junction had 13 bases not matched to a gene; V was cut back by 3 bases and J by 4 bases. The CDR3 runs to 17 residues. From germline, CDR1 is GTSNPN and CDR2 SVGIG (reference sequence). CDR3: CAWSEPRGRAGYNEQFF. CDR3 nucleotides: TGTGCCTGGAGCGAACCGCGCGGGAGGGCGGGTTACAATGAGCAGTTCTTC.

The J gene is TRBJ2-7, the V gene TRBV15, with no clear D. Germline CDR1 is LNHNV and CDR2 is YYDKDF (reference sequence). The CDR3 runs to 14 residues. The V gene lost 0 bases and the J gene lost 3 bases, with 9 bases spanning the gap. In DNA, the CDR3 is TGTGCCACCAGCAGAGAGAGGTTGGGCTACGAGCAGTACTTC. It yields the protein CATSRERLGYEQYF.

This chain joins TRBV5-1 and TRBJ2-7; TRBD1 aligns across 10 bases. Per germline, CDR1 SGHRS and CDR2 YFSETQ. The CDR3 consists of 15 residues. Trimming took 4 bases from V and 2 from J; bases not matched to a gene: 6. The CDR3 DNA follows: TGCGCCAGCAGCCCTAGACAGGGGGCTACCTACGAGCAGTACTTC. This codes for CASSPRQGATYEQYF.

The rearrangement joins TRBV24-1 to TRBJ1-1, with D perhaps matching TRBD1 (5 bases). The CDR3 contains 13 residues. Germline V gene sequence: CDR1 KGHDR, CDR2 SFDVKD. V was shortened by 10 bases and J by 0 bases, with 11 bases between the two germline ends. CDR3 residues: CATRGTLNTEAFF. CDR3 DNA: TGTGCCACTCGGGGGACGTTGAACACTGAAGCTTTCTTT.

The chain's CDR3 is CATSDWTAQETQYF. CDR3 DNA: TGTGCCACCAGTGACTGGACAGCACAAGAGACCCAGTACTTC. The rearrangement links TRBV24-1 to TRBJ2-5, with TRBD1 as a possible D gene (6 bases). V lost 4 bases and J lost 2, with 10 bases in between. CDR1 is KGHDR and CDR2 is SFDVKD in the germline V gene. The CDR3 is 14 residues long.

This clone was counted a few times. This chain connects TRBV28 to TRBJ2-7, with D possibly matching TRBD1 (6 bases). There are 15 residues in the CDR3. Germline-derived CDR1 and CDR2 are MDHEN and SYDVKM. V was shortened by 5 bases and J by 5 bases, with 19 bases between the two germline ends. The CDR3: CASSPLGRGANEQYF. In DNA form, the CDR3 reads TGTGCCAGCAGTCCCCTTGGCAGGGGCGCTAACGAGCAGTACTTC. The complete variable domain, with remaining parts taken from reference TRBV28 and TRBJ2-7, reads DVKVTQSSRYLVKRTGEKVFLECVQDMDHENMFWYRQDPGLGLRLIYFSYDVKMKEKGDIPEGYSVSREKKERFSLILESASTNQTSMYLCASSPLGRGANEQYFGPGTRLTVT.

The chain links TRBV24-1 to TRBJ2-5; 13 bases agree with TRBD2. Germline CDR1 KGHDR, CDR2 SFDVKD. The J segment lost 5 bases and the V segment lost 1 base, leaving 3 bases of the junction unmatched. This CDR3 spans 16 amino acids. CDR3 region: CATSDFGTSGIETQYF. The CDR3 DNA follows: TGTGCCACCAGTGATTTCGGGACTAGCGGGATCGAGACCCAGTACTTC.

The chain joins TRBV27 to TRBJ2-7; no reliable D call. This CDR3 has 14 amino acids. V gave up 2 bases and J gave up 3 bases, with 11 bases separating them. The V gene's germline CDR1 is MNHEY and CDR2 SMNVEV (reference sequence). The CDR3 region is CASSLRQRNYEQYF. CDR3 DNA: TGTGCCAGCAGTTTAAGGCAGCGAAACTACGAGCAGTACTTC.

The CDR3 coding sequence is TGTGCCATCAGTGGGACAGGGTACAATGAGCAGTTCTTC. Translating gives CAISGTGYNEQFF. This chain links TRBV10-3 with TRBJ2-1; 8 nucleotides align to TRBD1. V lost 4 bases, J lost 4 bases, and 0 bases stayed unmatched. The CDR3 is 13 amino acids. Germline CDR1 is ENHRY and CDR2 is SYGVKD.

The gene calls are TRBV20-1 and TRBJ2-7, with D maybe TRBD2 (6 bases). Germline V CDR1 and CDR2: DFQATT, SNEGSKA (reference sequence). V lost 6 bases to trimming and J lost 3 bases, with 9 bases between them. There are 11 residues in the CDR3. The CDR3 region is CSAGTYYEQYF. The CDR3 region has the DNA TGCAGTGCAGGGACTTACTACGAGCAGTACTTC.

The V and J genes are TRBV19 and TRBJ1-5, with 9 positions matching TRBD1. This CDR3 comprises 15 residues. Germline V gene data show CDR1 as LNHDA and CDR2 as SQIVND (reference sequence). Trimming cost V 4 bases and J 3 bases; bases outside gene matches: 4. The CDR3 spells CASSKDRGNNQPQHF. CDR3 coding DNA: TGTGCCAGTAGTAAGGACAGGGGTAACAATCAGCCCCAGCATTTT.

This clone was recorded once. This chain joins TRBV5-1 and TRBJ1-2; D might be TRBD1 (5 bases). The V end lost 4 bases, the J end lost 4 bases, and 14 bases lay between the germline ends. CDR1 is SGHRS, CDR2 YFSETQ, per germline. The CDR3 covers 14 residues. In DNA, the CDR3 is TGCGCCAGCAGCCCCCTAACAGGACTCTATGGCTACACCTTC. Translation: CASSPLTGLYGYTF.

J is TRBJ2-1 and V is TRBV30; 7 nucleotides line up with TRBD2. The CDR3 runs to 13 residues. With 2 bases clipped from V and 6 bases from J, the junction kept 4 bases outside the gene matches. Germline loops: CDR1 GTSNPN, CDR2 SVGIG (reference sequence). The CDR3 coding sequence is TGTGCCTGGAGTAGACTAGCTGGCAATGAGCAGTTCTTC. This codes for CAWSRLAGNEQFF.

V gene TRBV19 combines with J gene TRBJ2-1, with D perhaps matching TRBD1 or TRBD2 (5 bases each). The V end was cut by 4 bases, the J end by 3 bases, with 19 bases between. The CDR3 consists of 17 residues. CDR1 and CDR2 (germline): LNHDA, SQIVND (reference sequence). In nucleotides, the CDR3 is TGTGCCAGTAGTAGGCGGTTGGGGGACGGGGTCTACAATGAGCAGTTCTTC. Protein: CASSRRLGDGVYNEQFF.

The chain joins TRBV5-1 to TRBJ2-6, with no clear D. Germline values: CDR1 SGHRS, CDR2 YFSETQ. V was shortened by 2 bases and J by 2 bases, with 8 bases between the two germline ends. There are 15 residues in the CDR3. Here the CDR3 reads CASSLRVAGANVLTF. CDR3 in DNA: TGCGCCAGCAGCTTACGGGTCGCTGGGGCCAACGTCCTGACTTTC.

The chain has TRBV6-2 or TRBV6-3 and TRBJ2-5; TRBD2 matches at 7 bases. The V gene's germline CDR1 is MNHEY and CDR2 SVGEGT. J gave up 5 bases and V 4 bases, and 4 bases lay outside the gene matches. This CDR3 comprises 13 residues. CDR3 in amino acids: CASSLTSWETQYF. The DNA of the CDR3 is TGTGCCAGCAGTTTGACTAGCTGGGAGACCCAGTACTTC.

The rearrangement joins TRBV5-1 to TRBJ2-1; the D gene could be TRBD1 or TRBD2 (5 bases each). CDR3 length equals 14 residues. Germline assignment: CDR1 SGHRS and CDR2 YFSETQ. The V and J ends lost 7 bases and 0 bases respectively, with 11 bases between them. The CDR3 nucleotides read TGCGCCAGCGGGACCGATCCCTCCTACAATGAGCAGTTCTTC. It codes for CASGTDPSYNEQFF.

V usage is TRBV2 and J usage is TRBJ2-5, with D perhaps matching TRBD1 (5 bases). The germline V and J ends were trimmed by 4 bases and 6 bases, with 15 bases remaining between them. This CDR3 spans 14 amino acids. The germline V gene has CDR1 SNHLY and CDR2 FYNNEI. The CDR3 spells CASSGQGPAQTQYF. CDR3 nucleotide sequence: TGTGCCAGCAGTGGGCAGGGCCCGGCCCAGACCCAGTACTTC.

The chain couples TRBV11-3 to TRBJ2-3; the D gene is possibly TRBD2 (6 bases). The V end was cut by 1 base, the J end by 5 bases, with 7 bases between. CDR1 is SGHNT and CDR2 is YENEEA in the germline V gene. This CDR3 contains 13 residues. The CDR3 loop reads CASSLAGEDTQYF. The CDR3 DNA is TGTGCCAGCAGCTTAGCGGGAGAAGATACGCAGTATTTT.

The rearrangement uses TRBV27 and TRBJ2-1; 12 nucleotides match TRBD2. CDR1 MNHEY and CDR2 SMNVEV come from the germline V gene (reference sequence). The V segment lost 8 bases and the J segment 7 bases; nucleotides outside the gene matches: 6. The CDR3 is 14 amino acids. CDR3 amino acids: CASRTSGIPNEQFF. As DNA, the CDR3 is TGTGCCAGCCGGACTAGCGGGATTCCTAATGAGCAGTTCTTC.

This clone is a singleton in its sample. The rearrangement links TRBV6-5 to TRBJ1-1; D is undetermined. Per germline, CDR1 MNHEY and CDR2 SVGAGI. Trimming left V 1 base short and J 2 bases short, with 5 bases between. The CDR3 contains 13 residues. Here the CDR3 DNA reads TGTGCCAGCAGTTACTGGGAAAACACTGAAGCTTTCTTT. It encodes CASSYWENTEAFF.

CDR3: CASSLALKETQYF. In nucleotides, the CDR3 is TGCGCCAGCAGCTTGGCCCTGAAAGAGACCCAGTACTTC. This rearrangement joins TRBV5-1 to TRBJ2-5; D not certain. Per germline, CDR1 SGHRS and CDR2 YFSETQ. The V end lost 0 bases, the J end lost 3 bases, and 6 bases lay between the germline ends. The CDR3 loop spans 13 amino acids. Variable domain in full (rest from reference TRBV5-1 and TRBJ2-5): KAGVTQTPRYLIKTRGQQVTLSCSPISGHRSVSWYQQTPGQGLQFLFEYFSETQRNKGNFPGRFSGRQFSNSRSEMNVSTLELGDSALYLCASSLALKETQYFGPGTRLLVL.

The V gene is TRBV7-3, the J gene TRBJ2-1, with D unclear. The V end lost 4 bases, the J end lost 0 bases, and 4 bases lay between the germline ends. This CDR3 is built from 13 residues. CDR1 SGHTA and CDR2 FQGTGA come from the germline V gene. The CDR3 DNA sequence: TGTGCCAGCAGCTCGAGCTCCTACAATGAGCAGTTCTTC. The encoded protein is CASSSSSYNEQFF.

The chain carries TRBV28 and TRBJ2-5, with 13 bases that match TRBD2. The germline V gene encodes CDR1 MDHEN and CDR2 SYDVKM. Losses at the gene ends were 2 bases for V and 1 base for J; bases not matched to a gene: 13. The CDR3 extends over 20 amino acids. The CDR3 sequence: CASSLQRLAGGSWVQETQYF. The CDR3 bases are TGTGCCAGCAGTTTACAAAGACTAGCGGGAGGCTCCTGGGTCCAAGAGACCCAGTACTTC.

This chain connects TRBV7-3 to TRBJ2-6; 8 bases fit TRBD2. Germline loops: CDR1 SGHTA, CDR2 FQGTGA. The ends lost 5 bases at V and 4 bases at J; junction bases unmatched: 10. This CDR3 has 17 residues. The CDR3 DNA reads TGTGCCAGCAGCCCCGCGGGGGGCGCAACAGGGGCCAACGTCCTGACTTTC. This translates into CASSPAGGATGANVLTF.

This chain joins TRBV19 and TRBJ2-3; D gene ambiguous. The CDR3 loop spans 13 amino acids. V was cut by 1 base and J by 4 bases, with 6 bases left in between. Germline lookup yields CDR1 LNHDA and CDR2 SQIVND (reference sequence). CDR3 nucleotide sequence: TGTGCCAGTAGTATAGCAAGGCCAGATACGCAGTATTTT. Its translation: CASSIARPDTQYF.

The V call is TRBV4-1, the J call TRBJ2-1; D gene uncertain. The germline gives CDR1 MGHRA, CDR2 YSYEKL. The CDR3 extends over 12 amino acids. V was pared by 5 bases and J by 7 bases, with 9 bases between. CDR3 in DNA: TGCGCCAGCAGCATGCCTGAAAATGAGCAGTTCTTC. Its translation: CASSMPENEQFF.